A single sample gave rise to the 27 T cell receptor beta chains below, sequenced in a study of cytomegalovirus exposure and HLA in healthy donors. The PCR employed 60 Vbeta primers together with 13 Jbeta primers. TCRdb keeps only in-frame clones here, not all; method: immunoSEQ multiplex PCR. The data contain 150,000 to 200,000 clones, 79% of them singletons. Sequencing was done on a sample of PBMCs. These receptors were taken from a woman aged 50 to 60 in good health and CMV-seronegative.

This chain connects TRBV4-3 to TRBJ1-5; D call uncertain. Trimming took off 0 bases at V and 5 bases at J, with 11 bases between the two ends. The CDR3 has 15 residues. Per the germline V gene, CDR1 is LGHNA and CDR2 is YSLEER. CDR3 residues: CASSQELGAYQPQHF. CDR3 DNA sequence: TGCGCCAGCAGCCAAGAACTCGGAGCGTATCAGCCCCAGCATTTT.

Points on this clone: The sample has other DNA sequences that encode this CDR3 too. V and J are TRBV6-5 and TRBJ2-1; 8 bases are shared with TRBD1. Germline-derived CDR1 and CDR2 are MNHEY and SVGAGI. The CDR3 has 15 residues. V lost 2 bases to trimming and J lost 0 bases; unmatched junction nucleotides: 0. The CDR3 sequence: CASSYDRGSYNEQFF. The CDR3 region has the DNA TGTGCCAGCAGTTACGACAGGGGCTCCTACAATGAGCAGTTCTTC.

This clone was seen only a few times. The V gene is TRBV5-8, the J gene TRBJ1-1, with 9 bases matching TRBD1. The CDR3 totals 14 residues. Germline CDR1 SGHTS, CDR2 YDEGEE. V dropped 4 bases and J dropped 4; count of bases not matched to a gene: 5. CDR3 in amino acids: CASSLMTGGTEAFF. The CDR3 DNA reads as TGTGCCAGCAGCCTCATGACAGGGGGCACTGAAGCTTTCTTT.

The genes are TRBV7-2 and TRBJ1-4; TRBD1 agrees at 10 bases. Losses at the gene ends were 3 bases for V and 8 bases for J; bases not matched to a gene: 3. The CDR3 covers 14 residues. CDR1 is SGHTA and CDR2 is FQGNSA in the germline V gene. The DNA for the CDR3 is TGTGCCAGCAGCTTGGGGGGACAGGGGGAAAAACTGTTTTTT. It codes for CASSLGGQGEKLFF.

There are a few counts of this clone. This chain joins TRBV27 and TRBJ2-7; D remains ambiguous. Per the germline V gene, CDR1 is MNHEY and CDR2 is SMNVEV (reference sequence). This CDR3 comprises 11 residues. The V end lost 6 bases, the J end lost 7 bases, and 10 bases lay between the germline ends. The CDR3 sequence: CASRRAREQYF. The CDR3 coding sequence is TGTGCCAGCAGACGAGCCCGGGAGCAGTACTTC.

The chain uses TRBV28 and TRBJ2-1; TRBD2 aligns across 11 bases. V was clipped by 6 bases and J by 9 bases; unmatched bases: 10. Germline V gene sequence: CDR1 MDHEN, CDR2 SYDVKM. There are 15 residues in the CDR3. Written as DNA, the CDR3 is TGTGCCAGCAGCCCCCAGCTAGCGGGGGGCCGTGAGCAGTTCTTC. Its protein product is CASSPQLAGGREQFF. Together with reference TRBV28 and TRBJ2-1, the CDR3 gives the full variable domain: DVKVTQSSRYLVKRTGEKVFLECVQDMDHENMFWYRQDPGLGLRLIYFSYDVKMKEKGDIPEGYSVSREKKERFSLILESASTNQTSMYLCASSPQLAGGREQFFGPGTRLTVL.

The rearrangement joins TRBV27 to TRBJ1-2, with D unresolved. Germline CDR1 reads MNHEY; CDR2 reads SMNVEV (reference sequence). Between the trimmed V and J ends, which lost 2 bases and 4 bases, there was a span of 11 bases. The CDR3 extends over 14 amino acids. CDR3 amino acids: CASSLRPSSYGYTF. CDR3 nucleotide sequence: TGTGCCAGCAGTTTAAGACCGTCTAGCTATGGCTACACCTTC.

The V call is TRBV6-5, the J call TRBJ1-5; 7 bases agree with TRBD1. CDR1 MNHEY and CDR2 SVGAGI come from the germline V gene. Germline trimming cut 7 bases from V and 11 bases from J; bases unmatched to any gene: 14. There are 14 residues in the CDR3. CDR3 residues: CASKGTALDRAQHF. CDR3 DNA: TGTGCCAGCAAGGGGACAGCCTTGGATCGGGCCCAGCATTTT.

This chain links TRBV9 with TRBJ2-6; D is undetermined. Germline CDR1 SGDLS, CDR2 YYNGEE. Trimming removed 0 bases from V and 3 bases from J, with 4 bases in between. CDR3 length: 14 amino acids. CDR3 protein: CASSVVNGANVLTF. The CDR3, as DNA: TGTGCCAGCAGCGTAGTAAATGGGGCCAACGTCCTGACTTTC.

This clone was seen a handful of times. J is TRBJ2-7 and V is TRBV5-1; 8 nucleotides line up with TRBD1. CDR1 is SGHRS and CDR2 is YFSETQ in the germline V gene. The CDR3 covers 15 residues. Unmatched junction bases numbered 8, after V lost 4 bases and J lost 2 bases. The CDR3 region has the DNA TGCGCCAGCAGCGCCCAACAGACAGGGGCCTACGAGCAGTACTTC. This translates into CASSAQQTGAYEQYF.

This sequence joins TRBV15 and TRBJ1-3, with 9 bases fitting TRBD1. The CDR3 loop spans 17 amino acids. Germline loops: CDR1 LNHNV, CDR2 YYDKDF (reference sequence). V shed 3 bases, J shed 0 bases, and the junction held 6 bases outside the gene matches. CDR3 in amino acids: CATSRGTGPYSGNTIYF. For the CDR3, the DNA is TGTGCCACCAGCAGGGGGACAGGGCCTTACTCTGGAAACACCATATATTTT.

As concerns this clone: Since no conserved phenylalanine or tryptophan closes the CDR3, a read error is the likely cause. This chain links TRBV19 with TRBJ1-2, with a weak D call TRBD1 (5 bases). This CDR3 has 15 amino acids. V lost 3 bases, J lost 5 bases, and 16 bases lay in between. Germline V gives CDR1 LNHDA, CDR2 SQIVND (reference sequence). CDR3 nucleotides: TGTGCCAGTAGTATTGTGGGGCCCTCCTCTTATGGCTACACCCTC. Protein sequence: CASSIVGPSSYGYTL.

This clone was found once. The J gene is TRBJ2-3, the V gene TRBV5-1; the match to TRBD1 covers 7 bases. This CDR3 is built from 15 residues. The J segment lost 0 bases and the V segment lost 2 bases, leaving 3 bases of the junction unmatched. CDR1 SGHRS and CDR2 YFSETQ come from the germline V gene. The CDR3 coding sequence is TGCGCCAGCAGCTTCGGGACAGATAGCACAGATACGCAGTATTTT. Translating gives CASSFGTDSTDTQYF.

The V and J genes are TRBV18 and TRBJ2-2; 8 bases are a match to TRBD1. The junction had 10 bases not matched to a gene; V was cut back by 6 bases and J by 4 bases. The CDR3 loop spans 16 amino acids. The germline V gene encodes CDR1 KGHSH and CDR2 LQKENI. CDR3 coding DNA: TGTGCCAGCTCGTCCCGACAGGGGACGAGCACCGGGGAGCTGTTTTTT. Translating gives CASSSRQGTSTGELFF.

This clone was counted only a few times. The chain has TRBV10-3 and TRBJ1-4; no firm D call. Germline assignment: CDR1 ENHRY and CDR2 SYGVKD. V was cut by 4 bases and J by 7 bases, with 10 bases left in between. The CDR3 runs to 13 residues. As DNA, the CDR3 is TGTGCCATCAGTGCGGCAGGTGGTGAAAAACTGTTTTTT. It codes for CAISAAGGEKLFF.

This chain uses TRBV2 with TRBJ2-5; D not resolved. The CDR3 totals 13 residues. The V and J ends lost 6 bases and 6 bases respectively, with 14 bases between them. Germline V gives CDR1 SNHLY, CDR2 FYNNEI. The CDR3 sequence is CASSLPRPQTQYF. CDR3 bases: TGTGCCAGCAGCCTACCTAGGCCCCAGACCCAGTACTTC.

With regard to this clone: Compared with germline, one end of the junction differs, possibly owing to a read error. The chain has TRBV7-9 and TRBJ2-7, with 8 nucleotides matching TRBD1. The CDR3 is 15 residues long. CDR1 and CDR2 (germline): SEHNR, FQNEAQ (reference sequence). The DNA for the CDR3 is TGTTCCAGCAGAACTTCCCGGGACAGGTCCTACGAGCAGTACTTC. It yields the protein CSSRTSRDRSYEQYF. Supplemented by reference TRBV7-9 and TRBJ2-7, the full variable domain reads DTGVSQNPRHKITKRGQNVTFRCDPISEHNRLYWYRQTLGQGPEFLTYFQNEAQLEKSRLLSDRFSAERPKGSFSTLEIQRTEQGDSAMYLCSSRTSRDRSYEQYFGPGTRLTVT.

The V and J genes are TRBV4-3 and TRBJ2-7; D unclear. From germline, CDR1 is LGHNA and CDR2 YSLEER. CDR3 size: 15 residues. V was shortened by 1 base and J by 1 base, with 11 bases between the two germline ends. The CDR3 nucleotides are TGCGCCAGCAGCCAAGCCCGGTTCCCTTCCTACGAGCAGTACTTC. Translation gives CASSQARFPSYEQYF.

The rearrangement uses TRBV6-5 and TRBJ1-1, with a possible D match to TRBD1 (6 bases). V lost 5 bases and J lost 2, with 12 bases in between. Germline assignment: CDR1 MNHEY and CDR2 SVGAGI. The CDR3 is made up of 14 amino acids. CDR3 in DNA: TGTGCCAGCAGTGATCAGACAGGAAACACTGAAGCTTTCTTT. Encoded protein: CASSDQTGNTEAFF.

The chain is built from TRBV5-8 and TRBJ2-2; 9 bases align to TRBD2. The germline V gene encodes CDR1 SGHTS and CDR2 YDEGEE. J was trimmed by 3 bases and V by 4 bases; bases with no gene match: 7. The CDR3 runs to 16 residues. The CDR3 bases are TGTGCCAGCAGCATACCGGGACTAGCTCACACCGGGGAGCTGTTTTTT. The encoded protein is CASSIPGLAHTGELFF.

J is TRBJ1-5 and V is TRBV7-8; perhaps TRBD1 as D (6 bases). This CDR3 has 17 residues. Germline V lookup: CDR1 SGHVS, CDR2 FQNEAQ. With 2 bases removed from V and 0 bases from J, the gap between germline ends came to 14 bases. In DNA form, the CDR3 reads TGTGCCAGCAGCTTAAGCAGGGGTTGGGATAGCAATCAGCCCCAGCATTTT. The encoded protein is CASSLSRGWDSNQPQHF.

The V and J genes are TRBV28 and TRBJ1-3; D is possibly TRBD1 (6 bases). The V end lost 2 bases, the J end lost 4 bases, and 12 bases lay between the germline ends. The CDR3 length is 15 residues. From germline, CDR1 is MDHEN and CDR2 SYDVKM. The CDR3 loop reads CASSLGRGGGNTIYF. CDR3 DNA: TGTGCCAGCAGTTTAGGCAGGGGTGGCGGAAACACCATATATTTT.

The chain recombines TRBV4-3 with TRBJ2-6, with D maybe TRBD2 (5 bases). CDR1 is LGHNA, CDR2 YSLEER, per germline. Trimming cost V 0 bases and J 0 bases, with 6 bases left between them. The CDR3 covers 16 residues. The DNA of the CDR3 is TGCGCCAGCAGCCAAGACGCGGGCTCTGGGGCCAACGTCCTGACTTTC. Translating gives CASSQDAGSGANVLTF.

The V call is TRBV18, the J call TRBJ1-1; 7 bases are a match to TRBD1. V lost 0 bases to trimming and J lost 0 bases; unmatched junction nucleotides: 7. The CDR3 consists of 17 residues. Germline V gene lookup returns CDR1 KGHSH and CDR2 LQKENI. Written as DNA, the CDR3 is TGTGCCAGCTCACCACCTACAGGGGCGTCTATGAACACTGAAGCTTTCTTT. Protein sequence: CASSPPTGASMNTEAFF.

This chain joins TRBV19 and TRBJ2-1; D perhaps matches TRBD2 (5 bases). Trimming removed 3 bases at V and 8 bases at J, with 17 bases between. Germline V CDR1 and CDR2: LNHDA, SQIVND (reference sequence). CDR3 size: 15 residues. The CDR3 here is CASSIRPADGDEQFF. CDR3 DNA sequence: TGTGCCAGTAGTATCCGACCTGCTGACGGGGATGAGCAGTTCTTC. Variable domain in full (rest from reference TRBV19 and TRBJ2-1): DGGITQSPKYLFRKEGQNVTLSCEQNLNHDAMYWYRQDPGQGLRLIYYSQIVNDFQKGDIAEGYSVSREKKESFPLTVTSAQKNPTAFYLCASSIRPADGDEQFFGPGTRLTVL.

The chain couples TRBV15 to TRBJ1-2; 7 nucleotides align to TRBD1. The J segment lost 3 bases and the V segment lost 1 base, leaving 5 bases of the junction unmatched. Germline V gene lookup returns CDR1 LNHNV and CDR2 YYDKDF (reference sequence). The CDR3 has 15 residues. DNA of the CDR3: TGTGCCACCAGCAGAGGACAGGGAATCGACTATGGCTACACCTTC. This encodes CATSRGQGIDYGYTF.

CDR3 bases: TGTGCCAGCTCACGGGGGGGGGACACTGAAGCTTTCTTT. Translating gives CASSRGGDTEAFF. The chain couples TRBV18 to TRBJ1-1; D perhaps matches TRBD1 (5 bases). V lost 4 bases and J lost 3, with 9 bases in between. CDR3 length: 13 residues. Germline V gene data show CDR1 as KGHSH and CDR2 as LQKENI.